The T cell receptor beta chain described here comes from a study of T cell responses to AZD1222 COVID-19 vaccine. Study conclusions and caveats: Compared with day 0, the breadth and depth of the Spike-specific TCR repertoire rose significantly after two doses of AZD1222. Without day 14 samples, only post-peak T cell repertoires were studied. Donors, mostly white British, included more females; clonal diversity was possibly underestimated. Nearly half of unique spike-specific TCRs reportedly avoided B.1.351 and B.1.1.7 mutated regions.

In germline, CDR1 is SGHRS, CDR2 YFSETQ. V shed 5 bases and J shed 0 bases, with 9 bases lying between them. The CDR3 runs 15 residues. Sequenced by immunoSEQ multiplex PCR; TCRdb stores in-frame clones only, minus some. Among some 150,000 clones listed, roughly 90% were seen once. In the case of this clone: Its antigen is not known.

The rearrangement links TRBV5-1 to TRBJ1-6; no firm D call. Sequencing was performed on peripheral blood, taken 28 days after the second dose of the MenACWY control vaccine. The sequence was collected from an adult who received the MenACWY meningococcal vaccine as a control. In nucleotides, the CDR3 is TGCGCCAGCAGGCAGACCTACTCCTATAATTCACCCCTCCACTTT. This gives the protein CASRQTYSYNSPLHF. Supplemented by reference TRBV5-1 and TRBJ1-6, the full variable domain reads KAGVTQTPRYLIKTRGQQVTLSCSPISGHRSVSWYQQTPGQGLQFLFEYFSETQRNKGNFPGRFSGRQFSNSRSEMNVSTLELGDSALYLCASRQTYSYNSPLHFGNGTRLTVT.